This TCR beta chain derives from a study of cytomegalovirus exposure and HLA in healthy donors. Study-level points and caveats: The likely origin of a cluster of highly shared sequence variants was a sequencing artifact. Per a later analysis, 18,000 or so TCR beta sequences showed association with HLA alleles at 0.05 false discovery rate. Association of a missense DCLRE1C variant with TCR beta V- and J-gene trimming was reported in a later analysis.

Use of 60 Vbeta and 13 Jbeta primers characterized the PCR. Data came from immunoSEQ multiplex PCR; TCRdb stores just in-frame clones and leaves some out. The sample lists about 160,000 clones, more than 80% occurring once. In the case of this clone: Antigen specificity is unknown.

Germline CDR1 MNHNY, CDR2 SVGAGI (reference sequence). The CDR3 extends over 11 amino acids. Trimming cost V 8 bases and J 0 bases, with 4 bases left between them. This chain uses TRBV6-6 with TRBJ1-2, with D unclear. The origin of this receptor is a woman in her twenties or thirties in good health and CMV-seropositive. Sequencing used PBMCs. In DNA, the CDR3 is TGTGCCAGCTTAGCTAACTATGGCTACACCTTC. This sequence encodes CASLANYGYTF.